The present T cell receptor beta chain was sequenced within a study of T cells in localized non-small cell lung cancer. Germline CDR1 is SGHRS and CDR2 is YFSETQ. This CDR3 has 15 residues. Trimming shortened V by 4 bases and J by 6 bases, and 16 bases separated the two germline ends. Sequencing was performed with immunoSEQ multiplex PCR; in TCRdb, only in-frame clones are kept and a portion is missing. The repertoire holds roughly 30,000 clones, 94% seen once, with 0.73% in the top ten. Here the sequenced sample was peripheral blood, taken before any cancer treatment. The chain uses TRBV5-1 and TRBJ1-4, with D tentatively TRBD1 (5 bases). The receptor's source is a woman aged 35-70 years with stage I lung adenocarcinoma. CDR3 nucleotides: TGCGCCAGCAGCGGAACCGGGACGAGCTATGAAAAACTGTTTTTT. Encoded protein: CASSGTGTSYEKLFF.